This T cell receptor beta chain was retrieved from a study of control samples from healthy donors and cancer patients. The assay was immunoSEQ multiplex PCR, and TCRdb's table has in-frame clones only and misses some. The sample has 350,000 to 450,000 clones; approximately 90% are singletons. In germline, CDR1 is SGHTA, CDR2 FQGNSA. V lost 0 bases and J 5 bases, leaving 10 bases between the germline ends. The CDR3 runs to 14 residues. The sequence was collected from a man aged 35 to 55 with head and neck cancer. J is TRBJ1-2 and V is TRBV7-2, with TRBD1 as a possible D gene (5 bases). Material for sequencing was PBMCs. The CDR3 protein is CASSLAQGDYGYTF. CDR3 nucleotides: TGTGCCAGCAGCTTAGCGCAGGGTGATTATGGCTACACCTTC.